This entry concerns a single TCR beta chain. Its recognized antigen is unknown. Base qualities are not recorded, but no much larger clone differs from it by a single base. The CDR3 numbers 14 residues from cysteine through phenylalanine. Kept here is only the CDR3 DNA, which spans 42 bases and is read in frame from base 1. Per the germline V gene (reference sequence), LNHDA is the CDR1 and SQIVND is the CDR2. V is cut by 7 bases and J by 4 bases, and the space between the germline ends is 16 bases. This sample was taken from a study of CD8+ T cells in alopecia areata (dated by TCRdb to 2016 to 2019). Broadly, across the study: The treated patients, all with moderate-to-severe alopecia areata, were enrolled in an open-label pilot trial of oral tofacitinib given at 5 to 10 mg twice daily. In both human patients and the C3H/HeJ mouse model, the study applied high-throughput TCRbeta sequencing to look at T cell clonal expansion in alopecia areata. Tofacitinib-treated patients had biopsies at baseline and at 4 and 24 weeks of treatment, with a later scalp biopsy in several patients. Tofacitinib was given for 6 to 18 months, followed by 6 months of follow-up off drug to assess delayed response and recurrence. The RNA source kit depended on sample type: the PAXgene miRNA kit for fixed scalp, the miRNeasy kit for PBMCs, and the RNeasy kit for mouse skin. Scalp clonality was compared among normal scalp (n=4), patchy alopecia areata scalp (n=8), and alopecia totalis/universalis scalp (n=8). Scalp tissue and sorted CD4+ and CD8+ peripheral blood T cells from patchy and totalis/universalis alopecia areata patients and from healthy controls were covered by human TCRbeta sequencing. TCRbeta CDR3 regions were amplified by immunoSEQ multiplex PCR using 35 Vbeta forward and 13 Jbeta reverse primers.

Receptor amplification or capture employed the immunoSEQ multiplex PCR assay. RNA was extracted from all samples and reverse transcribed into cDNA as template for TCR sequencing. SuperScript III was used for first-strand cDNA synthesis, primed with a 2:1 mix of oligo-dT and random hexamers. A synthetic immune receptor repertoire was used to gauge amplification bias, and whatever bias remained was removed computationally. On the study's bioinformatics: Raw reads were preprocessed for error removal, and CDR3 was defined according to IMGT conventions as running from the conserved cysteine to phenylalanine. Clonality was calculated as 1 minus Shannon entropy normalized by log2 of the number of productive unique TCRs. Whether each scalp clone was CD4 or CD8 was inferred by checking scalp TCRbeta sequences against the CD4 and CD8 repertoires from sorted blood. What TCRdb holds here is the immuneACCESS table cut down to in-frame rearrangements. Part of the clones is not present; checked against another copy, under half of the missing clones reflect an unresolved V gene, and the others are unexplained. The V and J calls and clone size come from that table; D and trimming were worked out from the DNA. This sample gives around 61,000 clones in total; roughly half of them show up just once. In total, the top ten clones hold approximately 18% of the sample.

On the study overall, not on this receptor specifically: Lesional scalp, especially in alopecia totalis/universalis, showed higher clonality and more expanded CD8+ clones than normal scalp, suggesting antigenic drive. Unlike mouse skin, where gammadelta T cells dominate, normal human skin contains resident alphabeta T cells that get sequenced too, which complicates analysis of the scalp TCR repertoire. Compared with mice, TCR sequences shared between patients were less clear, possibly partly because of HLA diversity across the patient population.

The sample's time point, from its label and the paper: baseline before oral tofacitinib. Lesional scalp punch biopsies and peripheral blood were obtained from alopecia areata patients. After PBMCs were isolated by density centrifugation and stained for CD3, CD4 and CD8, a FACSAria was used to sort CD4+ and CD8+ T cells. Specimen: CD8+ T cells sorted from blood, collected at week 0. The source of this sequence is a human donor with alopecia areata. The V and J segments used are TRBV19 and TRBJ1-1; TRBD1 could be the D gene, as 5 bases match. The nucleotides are TGTGCCAGTACCACCCGCGGGGCGGGCACTGAAGCTTTCTTT. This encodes CASTTRGAGTEAFF. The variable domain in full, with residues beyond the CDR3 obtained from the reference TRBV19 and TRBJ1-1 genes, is DGGITQSPKYLFRKEGQNVTLSCEQNLNHDAMYWYRQDPGQGLRLIYYSQIVNDFQKGDIAEGYSVSREKKESFPLTVTSAQKNPTAFYLCASTTRGAGTEAFFGQGTRLTVV.